Sequencing of this T cell receptor (beta chain) was carried out in a study of blood T cells in healthy people across ages. A second roughly 6 to 12 cycle PCR used barcoded and J-beta primers. TCRdb processed the 5' RACE reads anew with MiXCR; each CDR3 protein has one entry. This table holds some 550,000 distinct CDR3 sequences, around half found once. The CDR3 covers 15 residues. Germline V gene data show CDR1 as MNHEY and CDR2 as SVGAGI. The rearrangement joins TRBV6-5 to TRBJ2-5; no clear D gene. The J call is uncertain, as TRBJ2-1 better fits the DNA end. The receptor was isolated from a man of 80 years or more in good health. The specimen was blood. CDR3 nucleotide sequence: TGTGCCAGCAGCCCTTGGGCCCAAGCAGGAGAGACCCAGTTCTTC. Translated: CASSPWAQAGETQFF.